The entry below describes one T cell receptor beta chain. The antigen is unknown. The sample belongs to a study of T cell responses to AZD1222 COVID-19 vaccine. The V segment lost 0 bases and the J segment 5 bases; nucleotides outside the gene matches: 6. The CDR3 is 15 amino acids. The germline CDR1 and CDR2 sequences are SGHRS and YFSETQ. This table comes from immunoSEQ multiplex PCR, and its TCRdb copy is limited to in-frame clones, with some not included. The sample has 65,000 to 95,000 clones, 92% seen once. Study-wide points: Nearly half of spike-specific TCRs reportedly go after variant regions that carry no mutations.

The sequence was obtained from an adult in good health. The chain employs TRBV5-1 and TRBJ2-7; 9 positions match TRBD1. The sequences come from peripheral blood, collected on day 0 of MenACWY control vaccination. The CDR3: CASSLVTGGRDEQYF. The CDR3, as DNA: TGCGCCAGCAGCTTGGTCACAGGGGGCCGAGACGAGCAGTACTTC.